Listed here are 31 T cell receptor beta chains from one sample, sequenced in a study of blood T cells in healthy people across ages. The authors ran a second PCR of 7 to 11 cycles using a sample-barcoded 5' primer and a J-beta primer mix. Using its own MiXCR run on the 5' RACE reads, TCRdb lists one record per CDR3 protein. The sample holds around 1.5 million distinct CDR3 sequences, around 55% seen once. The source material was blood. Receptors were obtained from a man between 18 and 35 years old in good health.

Here the CDR3 reads CASRTERVPYEQYF. The CDR3 DNA reads as TGTGCCAGCAGGACGGAGCGGGTACCCTACGAGCAGTACTTC. J is TRBJ2-7 and V is TRBV25-1, with D possibly being TRBD2 (6 bases). This CDR3 is 14 amino acids long. The V gene lost 6 bases and the J gene lost 2 bases, with 14 bases spanning the gap. In germline, CDR1 is MGHDK, CDR2 SYGVNS.

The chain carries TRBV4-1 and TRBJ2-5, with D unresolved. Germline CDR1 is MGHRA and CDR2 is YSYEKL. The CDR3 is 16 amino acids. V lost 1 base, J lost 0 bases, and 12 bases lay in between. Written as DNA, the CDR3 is TGCGCCAGCAGCCAAGTACAAGTCGTCAACCAAGAGACCCAGTACTTC. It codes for CASSQVQVVNQETQYF.

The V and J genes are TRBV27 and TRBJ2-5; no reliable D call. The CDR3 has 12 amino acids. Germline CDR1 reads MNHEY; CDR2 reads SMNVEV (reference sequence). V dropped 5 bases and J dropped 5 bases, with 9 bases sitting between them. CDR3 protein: CASSPNRETQYF. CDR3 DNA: TGTGCCAGCAGTCCCAATCGTGAGACCCAGTACTTC.

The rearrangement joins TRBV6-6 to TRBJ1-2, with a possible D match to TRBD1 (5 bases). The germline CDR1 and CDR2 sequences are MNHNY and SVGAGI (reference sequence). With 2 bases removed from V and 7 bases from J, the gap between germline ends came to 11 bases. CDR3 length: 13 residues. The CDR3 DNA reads TGTGCCAGCAGTTACGGGGGGTTAAGTGGCTACACCTTC. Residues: CASSYGGLSGYTF.

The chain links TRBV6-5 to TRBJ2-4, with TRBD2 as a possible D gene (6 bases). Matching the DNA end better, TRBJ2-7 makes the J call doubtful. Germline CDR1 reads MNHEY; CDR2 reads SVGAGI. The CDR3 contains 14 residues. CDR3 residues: CASSFGVGGYEQYF. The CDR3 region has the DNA TGTGCCAGCAGTTTCGGGGTGGGGGGCTACGAGCAGTACTTC.

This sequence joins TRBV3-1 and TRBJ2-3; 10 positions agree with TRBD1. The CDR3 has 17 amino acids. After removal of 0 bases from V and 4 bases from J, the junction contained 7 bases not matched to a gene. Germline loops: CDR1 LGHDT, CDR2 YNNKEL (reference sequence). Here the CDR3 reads CASSQDWGTGVADTQYF. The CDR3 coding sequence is TGTGCCAGCAGCCAAGATTGGGGGACAGGGGTGGCAGATACGCAGTATTTT.

In DNA form, the CDR3 reads TGTGCCAGCAGCAAGGGTTCGTGGGTAGTCCCCTCTGGGGCCAACGTCCTGACTTTC. It translates to CASSKGSWVVPSGANVLTF. V is TRBV21-1 and J is TRBJ2-6; TRBD2 was called by the table and not checked on the DNA. TRBV21-1 is a recognized pseudogene. This CDR3 is built from 19 residues.

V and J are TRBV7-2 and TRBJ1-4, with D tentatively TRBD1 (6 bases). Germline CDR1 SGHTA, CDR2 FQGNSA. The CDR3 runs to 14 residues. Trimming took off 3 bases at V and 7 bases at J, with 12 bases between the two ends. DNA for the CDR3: TGTGCCAGCAGCTTCAGCGGGGGCGGTGAAAAACTGTTTTTT. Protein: CASSFSGGGEKLFF. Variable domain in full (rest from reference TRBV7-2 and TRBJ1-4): GAGVSQSPSNKVTEKGKDVELRCDPISGHTALYWYRQSLGQGLEFLIYFQGNSAPDKSGLPSDRFSAERTGGSVSTLTIQRTQQEDSAVYLCASSFSGGGEKLFFGSGTQLSVL.

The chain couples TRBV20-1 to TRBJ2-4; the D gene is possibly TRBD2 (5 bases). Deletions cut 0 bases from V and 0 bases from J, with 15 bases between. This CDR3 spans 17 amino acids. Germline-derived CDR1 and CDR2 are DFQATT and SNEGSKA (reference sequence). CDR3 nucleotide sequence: TGCAGTGCTAGAGATTCCCGGGAAGTCCTAGCCAAAAACATTCAGTACTTC. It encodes CSARDSREVLAKNIQYF.

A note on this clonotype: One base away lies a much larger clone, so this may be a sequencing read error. The CDR3 reads CASRKENTEAFF. CDR3 bases: TGTGCCAGCAGGAAGGAGAACACTGAAGCTTTCTTT. This rearrangement joins TRBV2 to TRBJ1-1, with D unclear. CDR1 and CDR2 from the germline V gene are SNHLY and FYNNEI. The germline V and J ends were trimmed by 6 bases and 1 base, with 6 bases remaining between them. This CDR3 is 12 amino acids long.

The CDR3 DNA is TGTGCCAGCAGCCCCGAGGGGGGACTCTTCTACAATGAGCAGTTCTTC. Translating it yields CASSPEGGLFYNEQFF. This chain connects TRBV7-2 to TRBJ2-1, with D perhaps matching TRBD1 or TRBD2 (6 bases each). This CDR3 spans 16 amino acids. Germline CDR1 and CDR2: SGHTA and FQGNSA. Trimming removed 5 bases at V and 3 bases at J, with 17 bases between.

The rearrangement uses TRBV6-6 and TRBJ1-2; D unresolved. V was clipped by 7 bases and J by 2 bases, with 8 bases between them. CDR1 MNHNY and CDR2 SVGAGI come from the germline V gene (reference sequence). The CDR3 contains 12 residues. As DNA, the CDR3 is TGTGCCAGCAATCCAGGCAACTATGGCTACACCTTC. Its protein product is CASNPGNYGYTF.

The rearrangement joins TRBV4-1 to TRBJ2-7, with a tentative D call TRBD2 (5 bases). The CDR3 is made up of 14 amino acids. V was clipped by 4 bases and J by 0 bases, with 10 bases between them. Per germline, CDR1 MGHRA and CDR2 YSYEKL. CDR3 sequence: CASSRLAFSYEQYF. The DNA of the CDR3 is TGCGCCAGCAGCCGCCTAGCTTTCTCCTACGAGCAGTACTTC.

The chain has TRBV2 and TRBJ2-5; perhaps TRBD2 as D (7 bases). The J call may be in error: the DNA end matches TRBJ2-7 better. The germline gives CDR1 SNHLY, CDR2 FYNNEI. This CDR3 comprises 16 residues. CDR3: CASSATGGGPDYEQYF. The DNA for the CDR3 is TGTGCCAGCAGTGCAACCGGCGGGGGCCCTGACTACGAGCAGTACTTC.

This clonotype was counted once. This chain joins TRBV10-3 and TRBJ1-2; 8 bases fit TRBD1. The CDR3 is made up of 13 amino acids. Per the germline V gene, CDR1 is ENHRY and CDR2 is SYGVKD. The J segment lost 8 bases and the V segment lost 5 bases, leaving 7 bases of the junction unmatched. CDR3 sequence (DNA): TGTGCCATCAGTACGGACAGGGAGGACGGCTACACCTTC. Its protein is CAISTDREDGYTF.

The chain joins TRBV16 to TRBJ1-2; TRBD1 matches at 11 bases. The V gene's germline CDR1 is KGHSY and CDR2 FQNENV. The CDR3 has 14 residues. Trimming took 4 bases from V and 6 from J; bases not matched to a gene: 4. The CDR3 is CASSRDRGTDGYTF. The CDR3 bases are TGTGCCAGCAGCCGGGACAGGGGGACCGATGGCTACACCTTC.

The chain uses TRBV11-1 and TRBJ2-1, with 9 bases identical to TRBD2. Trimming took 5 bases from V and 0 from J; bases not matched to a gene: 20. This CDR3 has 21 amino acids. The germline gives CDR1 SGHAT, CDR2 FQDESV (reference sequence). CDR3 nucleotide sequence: TGTGCCAGCAGCAAAAACCCACGGGGTAGCGGGAGATCCCCCTCCTACAATGAGCAGTTCTTC. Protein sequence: CASSKNPRGSGRSPSYNEQFF.

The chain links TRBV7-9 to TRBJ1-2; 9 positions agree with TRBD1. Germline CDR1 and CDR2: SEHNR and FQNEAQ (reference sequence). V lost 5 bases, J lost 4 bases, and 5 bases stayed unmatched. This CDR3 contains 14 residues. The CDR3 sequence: CASSPEGQGYGYTF. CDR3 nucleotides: TGTGCCAGCAGCCCAGAGGGACAGGGCTATGGCTACACCTTC. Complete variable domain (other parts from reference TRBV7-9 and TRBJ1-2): DTGVSQNPRHKITKRGQNVTFRCDPISEHNRLYWYRQTLGQGPEFLTYFQNEAQLEKSRLLSDRFSAERPKGSFSTLEIQRTEQGDSAMYLCASSPEGQGYGYTFGSGTRLTVV.

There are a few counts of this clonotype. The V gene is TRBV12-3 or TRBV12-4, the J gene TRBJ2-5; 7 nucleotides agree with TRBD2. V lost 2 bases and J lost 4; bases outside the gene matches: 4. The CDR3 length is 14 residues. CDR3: CASSLRGGRETQYF. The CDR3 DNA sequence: TGTGCCAGCAGTTTACGGGGCGGGAGAGAGACCCAGTACTTC.

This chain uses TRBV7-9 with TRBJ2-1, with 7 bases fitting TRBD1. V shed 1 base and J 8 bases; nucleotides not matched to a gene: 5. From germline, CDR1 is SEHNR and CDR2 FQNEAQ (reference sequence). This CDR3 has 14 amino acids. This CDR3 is CASSLEQGFDEQFF. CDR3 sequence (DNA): TGTGCCAGCAGCTTAGAACAGGGGTTCGATGAGCAGTTCTTC.

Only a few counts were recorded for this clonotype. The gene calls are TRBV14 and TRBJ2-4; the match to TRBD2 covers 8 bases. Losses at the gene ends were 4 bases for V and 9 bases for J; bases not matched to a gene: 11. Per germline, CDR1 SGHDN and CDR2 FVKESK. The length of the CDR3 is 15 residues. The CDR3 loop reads CASSLSGRPIFIQYF. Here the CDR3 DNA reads TGTGCCAGCAGCCTCAGCGGGAGACCCATTTTCATTCAGTACTTC.

The chain's CDR3 is CASSPGQGFPSGANVLTF. The CDR3 DNA reads TGTGCCAGCAGCCCGGGACAGGGCTTTCCCTCTGGGGCCAACGTCCTGACTTTC. This chain joins TRBV13 and TRBJ2-6; TRBD1 aligns across 9 bases. Unmatched junction bases numbered 8, after V lost 5 bases and J lost 0 bases. Germline CDR1 and CDR2: PRHDT and FYEKMQ (reference sequence). CDR3 length: 18 residues.

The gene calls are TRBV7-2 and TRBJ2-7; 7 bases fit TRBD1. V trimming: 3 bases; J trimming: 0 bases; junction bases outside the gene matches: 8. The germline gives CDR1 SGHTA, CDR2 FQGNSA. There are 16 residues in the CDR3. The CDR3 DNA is TGTGCCAGCAGCTTCAGTGTGGGACAGAGCTCCTACGAGCAGTACTTC. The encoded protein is CASSFSVGQSSYEQYF.

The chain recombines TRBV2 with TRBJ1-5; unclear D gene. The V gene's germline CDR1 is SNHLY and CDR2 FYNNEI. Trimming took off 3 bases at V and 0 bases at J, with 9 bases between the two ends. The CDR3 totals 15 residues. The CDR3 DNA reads TGTGCCAGCAGTGACCACGTCTCTAGCAATCAGCCCCAGCATTTT. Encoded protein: CASSDHVSSNQPQHF. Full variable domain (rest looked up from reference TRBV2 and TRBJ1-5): EPEVTQTPSHQVTQMGQEVILRCVPISNHLYFYWYRQILGQKVEFLVSFYNNEISEKSEIFDDQFSVERPDGSNFTLKIRSTKLEDSAMYFCASSDHVSSNQPQHFGDGTRLSIL.

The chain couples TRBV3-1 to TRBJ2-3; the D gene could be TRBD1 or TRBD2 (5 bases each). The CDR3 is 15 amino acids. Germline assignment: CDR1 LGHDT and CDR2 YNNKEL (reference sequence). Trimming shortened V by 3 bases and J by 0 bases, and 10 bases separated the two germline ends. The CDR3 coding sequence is TGTGCCAGCAGCCACAACGGGGCTAGCACAGATACGCAGTATTTT. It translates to CASSHNGASTDTQYF.

For the CDR3, the DNA is TGTGCCAGCAGCCAAGACGTGCTTCAAGAGACCCAGTACTTC. Protein product: CASSQDVLQETQYF. The chain couples TRBV4-2 to TRBJ2-5; D remains ambiguous. V was cut by 0 bases and J by 2 bases, with 7 bases left in between. This CDR3 comprises 14 residues. The germline gives CDR1 LGHNA, CDR2 YNFKEQ.

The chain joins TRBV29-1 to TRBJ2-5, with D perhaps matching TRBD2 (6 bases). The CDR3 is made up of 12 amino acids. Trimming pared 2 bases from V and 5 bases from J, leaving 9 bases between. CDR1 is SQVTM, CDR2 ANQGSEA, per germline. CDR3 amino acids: CSVETSWETQYF. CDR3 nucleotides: TGCAGCGTTGAAACTAGCTGGGAGACCCAGTACTTC. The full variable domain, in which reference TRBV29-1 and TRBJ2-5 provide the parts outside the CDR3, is SAVISQKPSRDICQRGTSLTIQCQVDSQVTMMFWYRQQPGQSLTLIATANQGSEATYESGFVIDKFPISRPNLTFSTLTVSNMSPEDSSIYLCSVETSWETQYFGPGTRLLVL.

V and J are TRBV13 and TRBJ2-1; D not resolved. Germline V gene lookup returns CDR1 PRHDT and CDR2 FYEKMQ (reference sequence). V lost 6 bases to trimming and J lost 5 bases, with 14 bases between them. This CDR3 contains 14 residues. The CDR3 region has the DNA TGTGCCAGCAGTCACCGAACCCAAGACAATGAGCAGTTCTTC. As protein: CASSHRTQDNEQFF.

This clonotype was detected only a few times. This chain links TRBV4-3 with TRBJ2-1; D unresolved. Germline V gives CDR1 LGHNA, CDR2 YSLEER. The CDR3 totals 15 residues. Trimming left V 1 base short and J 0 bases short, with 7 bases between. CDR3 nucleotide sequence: TGCGCCAGCAGCCAAGTTAAAAGCTCCTACAATGAGCAGTTCTTC. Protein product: CASSQVKSSYNEQFF.

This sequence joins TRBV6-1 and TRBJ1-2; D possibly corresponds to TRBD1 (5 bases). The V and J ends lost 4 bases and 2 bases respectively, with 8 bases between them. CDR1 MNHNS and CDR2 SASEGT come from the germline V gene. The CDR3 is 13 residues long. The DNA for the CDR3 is TGTGCCAGCAGTGTGGCAGGGAACTATGGCTACACCTTC. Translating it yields CASSVAGNYGYTF.

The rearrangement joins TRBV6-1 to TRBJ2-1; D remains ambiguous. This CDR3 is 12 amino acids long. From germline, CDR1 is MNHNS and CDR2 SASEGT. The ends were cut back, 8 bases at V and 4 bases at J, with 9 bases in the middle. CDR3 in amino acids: CASPAAYNEQFF. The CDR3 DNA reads TGTGCCAGCCCTGCAGCTTACAATGAGCAGTTCTTC.